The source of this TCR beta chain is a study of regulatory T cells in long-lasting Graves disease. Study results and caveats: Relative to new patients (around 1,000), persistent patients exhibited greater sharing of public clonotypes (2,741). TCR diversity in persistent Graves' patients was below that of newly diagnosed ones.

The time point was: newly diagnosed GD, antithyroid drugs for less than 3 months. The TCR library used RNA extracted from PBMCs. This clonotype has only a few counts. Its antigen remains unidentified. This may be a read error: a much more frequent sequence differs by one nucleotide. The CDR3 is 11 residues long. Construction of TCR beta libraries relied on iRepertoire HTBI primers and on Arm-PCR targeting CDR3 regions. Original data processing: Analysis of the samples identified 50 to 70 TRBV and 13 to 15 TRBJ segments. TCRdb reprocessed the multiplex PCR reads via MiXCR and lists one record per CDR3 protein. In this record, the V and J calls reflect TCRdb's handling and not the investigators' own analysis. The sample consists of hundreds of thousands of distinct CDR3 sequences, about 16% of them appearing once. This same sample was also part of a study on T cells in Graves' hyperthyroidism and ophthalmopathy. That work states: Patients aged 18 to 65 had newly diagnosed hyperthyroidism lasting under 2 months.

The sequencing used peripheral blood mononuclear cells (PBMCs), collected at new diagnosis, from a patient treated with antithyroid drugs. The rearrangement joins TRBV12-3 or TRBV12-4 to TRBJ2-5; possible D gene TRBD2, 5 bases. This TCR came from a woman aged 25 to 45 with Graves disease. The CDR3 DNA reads TGTGCCAGCAGTTTATGGGAGACCCCGTACTTC. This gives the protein CASSLWETPYF.